These 32 T cell receptor beta chains came from one sample sequenced in a study of T cells in Graves' hyperthyroidism and ophthalmopathy. Using RNA transcripts as the source, TCR beta CDR3 regions were amplified. First-round RT-PCR with HTBI primers amplified the TCR CDR3 region. MiXCR, run by TCRdb on the multiplex PCR reads, gives a single entry per CDR3 protein. This table has 300,000 to 350,000 distinct CDR3 sequences, approximately 18% appearing once. Sequencing used blood. These receptors originate from a woman between 50 and 59 years old with Graves' hyperthyroidism.

This clonotype was seen repeatedly, ten times or more. The genes are TRBV30 and TRBJ1-2; D is perhaps TRBD1 (5 bases). This CDR3 region has 16 residues. Per germline, CDR1 GTSNPN and CDR2 SVGIG (reference sequence). V lost 2 bases to trimming and J lost 4 bases, with 20 bases between them. For the CDR3, the DNA is TGTGCCTGGAGTACAGGTGCCGCGGGATCGGGCTATGGCTACACCTTC. Its protein is CAWSTGAAGSGYGYTF.

This clonotype was detected ten times or more. The rearrangement uses TRBV30 and TRBJ1-2; D gene unclear. With 6 bases removed from V and 3 bases from J, the gap between germline ends came to 17 bases. There are 14 residues in the CDR3. Germline CDR1 reads GTSNPN; CDR2 reads SVGIG (reference sequence). In nucleotides, the CDR3 is TGTGCCTGTGCCGGAGTGGGGTTTGACTATGGCTACACCTTC. Its protein is CACAGVGFDYGYTF.

The rearrangement joins TRBV6-2 or TRBV6-3 to TRBJ1-5; maybe TRBD1 (5 bases). The CDR3 is 13 residues long. Trimming pared 3 bases from V and 6 bases from J, leaving 9 bases between. CDR1 is MNHEY, CDR2 SVGEGT, per germline. CDR3 nucleotide sequence: TGTGCCAGCAGTTATAGGGGACTTCAGCCCCAGCATTTT. Translating it yields CASSYRGLQPQHF.

This chain joins TRBV9 and TRBJ1-3; no definite D call. Germline CDR1 SGDLS, CDR2 YYNGEE. The CDR3 loop spans 14 amino acids. The V end lost 2 bases, the J end lost 0 bases, and 6 bases lay between the germline ends. The CDR3 is CASSVQSSGNTIYF. The CDR3 region has the DNA TGTGCCAGCAGCGTGCAAAGCTCTGGAAACACCATATATTTT.

This clonotype came up many times. The chain uses TRBV12-3 or TRBV12-4 and TRBJ2-3; D is unclear. CDR3 size: 13 residues. Trimming left V 5 bases short and J 1 base short, with 7 bases between. The CDR3: CASSELGTDTQYF. CDR3 DNA sequence: TGTGCCAGCAGTGAGTTAGGCACAGATACGCAGTATTTT.

This clonotype was observed a handful of times. The V call is TRBV3-1, the J call TRBJ1-3; D not resolved. With 5 bases removed from V and 2 bases from J, the gap between germline ends came to 13 bases. CDR1 LGHDT and CDR2 YNNKEL come from the germline V gene (reference sequence). The CDR3 totals 15 residues. The CDR3 here is CASSLTGDTGNTIYF. CDR3 nucleotides: TGTGCCAGCAGCTTGACGGGAGACACTGGAAACACCATATATTTT.

Many counts were recorded for this clonotype. This chain uses TRBV12-3 or TRBV12-4 with TRBJ2-1; no clear D gene. V lost 4 bases and J lost 5, with 12 bases in between. There are 14 residues in the CDR3. This chain's CDR3 is CASSSLVGDNEQFF. The CDR3 bases are TGTGCCAGCAGTTCCCTTGTCGGCGACAATGAGCAGTTCTTC.

The rearrangement links TRBV18 to TRBJ2-7; D possibly corresponds to TRBD2 (6 bases). Trimming cost V 3 bases and J 2 bases, with 17 bases left between them. Germline values: CDR1 KGHSH, CDR2 LQKENI. This CDR3 comprises 16 residues. CDR3 nucleotides: TGTGCCAGCTCACCGCTTGCGCTAGCGAATACCTACGAGCAGTACTTC. It yields the protein CASSPLALANTYEQYF.

There are many counts of this clonotype. V is TRBV28 and J is TRBJ2-5, with 7 bases fitting TRBD1. V dropped 0 bases and J dropped 2; count of bases not matched to a gene: 6. Germline values: CDR1 MDHEN, CDR2 SYDVKM. This CDR3 is 16 amino acids long. CDR3 region: CASSLWTGQSQETQYF. The CDR3 coding sequence is TGTGCCAGCAGTTTATGGACGGGACAGTCTCAAGAGACCCAGTACTTC.

The V and J genes are TRBV20-1 and TRBJ1-2; TRBD1 aligns across 9 bases. The CDR3 length is 15 residues. From germline, CDR1 is DFQATT and CDR2 SNEGSKA (reference sequence). The J segment lost 6 bases and the V segment lost 3 bases, leaving 11 bases of the junction unmatched. This CDR3 reads CSARAKGQGYHGYTF. The DNA for the CDR3 is TGCAGTGCTAGGGCGAAGGGACAGGGTTATCATGGCTACACCTTC.

At least ten counts were recorded for this clonotype. J is TRBJ2-3 and V is TRBV20-1; 8 bases are a match to TRBD2. Unmatched junction bases numbered 6, after V lost 4 bases and J lost 6 bases. The V gene's germline CDR1 is DFQATT and CDR2 SNEGSKA (reference sequence). The CDR3 consists of 13 residues. The CDR3 loop reads CSAKRGPWDTQYF. CDR3 DNA: TGCAGTGCTAAGCGGGGGCCTTGGGATACGCAGTATTTT.

In its sample, this clonotype was seen a few times. The chain is built from TRBV3-1 and TRBJ2-5; no firm D call. V was shortened by 0 bases and J by 5 bases, with 7 bases between the two germline ends. CDR3 length equals 13 residues. Germline CDR1 reads LGHDT; CDR2 reads YNNKEL (reference sequence). The CDR3 nucleotides read TGTGCCAGCAGCCAAGATTCGGACGAGACCCAGTACTTC. Translation: CASSQDSDETQYF.

This clonotype was found many times. The genes are TRBV7-9 and TRBJ2-5; D gene ambiguous. The CDR3 covers 12 residues. The V gene lost 10 bases and the J gene lost 1 base, with 10 bases spanning the gap. The V gene's germline CDR1 is SEHNR and CDR2 FQNEAQ (reference sequence). This CDR3 reads CAIGPPQETQYF. CDR3 nucleotide sequence: TGTGCCATAGGGCCGCCCCAAGAGACCCAGTACTTC.

To note about this clonotype: Given a much more abundant clone one base away, this may be a read error. The chain employs TRBV3-1 and TRBJ1-1, with D maybe TRBD1 (5 bases). The CDR3 is made up of 15 amino acids. Germline V CDR1 and CDR2: LGHDT, YNNKEL (reference sequence). Written as DNA, the CDR3 is TGTGCCAGCAGCCAAGAGGTGACAGAGAACACTGAAGATTTCTTT. It codes for CASSQEVTENTEDFF.

This clonotype came up many times. The chain couples TRBV6-1 to TRBJ2-3, with 10 positions matching TRBD1. The junction had 11 bases not matched to a gene; V was cut back by 6 bases and J by 11 bases. Germline-derived CDR1 and CDR2 are MNHNS and SASEGT. This CDR3 has 14 residues. CDR3 nucleotide sequence: TGTGCCAGCAGCCGCGCAGACAGGGGGCGGATGCAGTATTTT. This codes for CASSRADRGRMQYF.

This clonotype was picked up a small number of times. V gene TRBV20-1 combines with J gene TRBJ1-5; D not certain. The CDR3 is 15 residues long. V was shortened by 3 bases and J by 7 bases, with 19 bases between the two germline ends. Germline V gives CDR1 DFQATT, CDR2 SNEGSKA (reference sequence). Here the CDR3 reads CSASPGLGRQQPQHF. The CDR3 nucleotides are TGCAGTGCTAGTCCCGGCCTTGGCAGGCAGCAGCCCCAGCATTTT.

This clonotype was recorded many times. The chain carries TRBV2 and TRBJ1-1; unclear D gene. CDR1 and CDR2 (germline): SNHLY, FYNNEI. This CDR3 has 12 amino acids. V was pared by 8 bases and J by 0 bases, with 7 bases between. The CDR3 bases are TGTGCCAGCGCTAATCTGAACACTGAAGCTTTCTTT. Amino acid sequence: CASANLNTEAFF.

This clonotype was counted many times. The V gene is TRBV7-2, the J gene TRBJ2-7; no clear D. This CDR3 is built from 12 residues. V lost 3 bases, J lost 4 bases, and 7 bases lay in between. Germline CDR1 reads SGHTA; CDR2 reads FQGNSA. CDR3 in amino acids: CASSFPNYEQYF. CDR3 coding DNA: TGTGCCAGCAGCTTCCCAAATTACGAGCAGTACTTC.

The chain joins TRBV7-8 to TRBJ1-6; the D gene is possibly TRBD1 (5 bases). The V end was cut by 4 bases, the J end by 9 bases, with 13 bases between. The CDR3 is 14 amino acids. Germline V lookup: CDR1 SGHVS, CDR2 FQNEAQ. This CDR3 reads CASSYTGASSPLHF. The CDR3 DNA reads as TGTGCCAGCAGCTACACTGGGGCCTCTTCACCCCTCCACTTT.

Ten or more counts support this clonotype. The J gene is TRBJ2-5, the V gene TRBV7-2; TRBD2 agrees at 9 bases. The trim removed 4 bases at V and 3 bases at J, leaving 6 bases unmatched. Germline V gene lookup returns CDR1 SGHTA and CDR2 FQGNSA. The CDR3 spans 15 residues. Written as DNA, the CDR3 is TGTGCCAGCAGCTCGTTCGGGACTAGCAAAGAGACCCAGTACTTC. Residues: CASSSFGTSKETQYF.

The gene calls are TRBV5-1 and TRBJ2-1; TRBD2 aligns across 11 bases. This CDR3 has 16 amino acids. Trimming at V came to 4 bases and at J to 7 bases, leaving 10 bases not matched to a gene. From germline, CDR1 is SGHRS and CDR2 YFSETQ. The CDR3, as DNA: TGCGCCAGCAGCCCCCCAGGACTAGCGGGTTCGAATGAGCAGTTCTTC. Translating gives CASSPPGLAGSNEQFF.

At least ten counts were recorded for this clonotype. This chain connects TRBV6-5 to TRBJ2-5; D is possibly TRBD1 (5 bases). The germline V gene has CDR1 MNHEY and CDR2 SVGAGI. V lost 2 bases and J lost 5, with 15 bases in between. The CDR3 runs to 15 residues. The CDR3 protein is CASSYELGARETQYF. CDR3 nucleotides: TGTGCCAGCAGTTACGAGTTAGGGGCTAGGGAGACCCAGTACTTC.

As regards this clonotype: It may be a read error: a sequence one base away is much more abundant. The CDR3 DNA sequence: TGTGCCAGCTCACCACCACAGCAAGCGGGAGGGATGTACAATGAGCAGCTCTTC. The encoded protein is CASSPPQQAGGMYNEQLF. This chain uses TRBV18 with TRBJ2-1; 10 bases match TRBD2. The CDR3 loop spans 18 amino acids. Looked up from germline, CDR1 is KGHSH and CDR2 is LQKENI.

This chain joins TRBV6-1 and TRBJ2-7; TRBD1 matches at 7 bases. Per the germline V gene, CDR1 is MNHNS and CDR2 is SASEGT. With 6 bases clipped from V and 4 bases from J, the junction kept 6 bases outside the gene matches. The CDR3 loop spans 13 amino acids. The CDR3 is CASRQGTVYEQYF. CDR3 nucleotides: TGTGCCAGCAGACAGGGGACGGTGTACGAGCAGTACTTC.

Points on this clonotype: This could be a read error, since a much larger clone is one nucleotide away. This sequence joins TRBV11-3 and TRBJ2-2, with no clear D. The CDR3 sequence is 11 residues long. CDR1 and CDR2 (germline): SGHNT, YENEEA. The CDR3 is CASSGTRELFF. The CDR3 nucleotides are TGTGCCAGCAGTGGCACCAGGGAGCTGTTTTTT.

This chain connects TRBV7-6 to TRBJ2-1, with TRBD2 matching over 7 bases. Germline V gene lookup returns CDR1 SGHVS and CDR2 FNYEAQ. The junction had 15 bases not matched to a gene; V was cut back by 1 base and J by 6 bases. The CDR3 consists of 18 residues. In DNA form, the CDR3 reads TGTGCCAGCAGCTTAGTAATTCCAGCGGGGTCCCTCAGCAATGAGCAGTTCTTC. Translating it yields CASSLVIPAGSLSNEQFF.

This chain connects TRBV25-1 to TRBJ1-6, with 10 bases fitting TRBD1. Losses at the gene ends were 3 bases for V and 7 bases for J; bases not matched to a gene: 0. The CDR3 runs 14 residues. The germline V gene encodes CDR1 MGHDK and CDR2 SYGVNS. CDR3 nucleotide sequence: TGTGCCAGCAGTGAGGGACAGGGGAATTCACCCCTCCACTTT. It is translated as CASSEGQGNSPLHF.

The chain combines TRBV19 with TRBJ1-1; D perhaps matches TRBD1 (5 bases). V dropped 5 bases and J dropped 4 bases, with 11 bases sitting between them. The germline V gene has CDR1 LNHDA and CDR2 SQIVND (reference sequence). CDR3 length: 13 amino acids. CDR3 region: CASSFNQGTEAFF. CDR3 DNA: TGTGCCAGTAGTTTTAACCAGGGCACTGAAGCTTTCTTT.

This clonotype was recorded many times. This rearrangement joins TRBV28 to TRBJ2-7, with TRBD1 matching 7 bases. CDR1 and CDR2 from the germline V gene are MDHEN and SYDVKM. V was clipped by 5 bases and J by 0 bases; unmatched bases: 4. The CDR3 is 14 amino acids. CDR3 protein: CASSRTGISYEQYF. CDR3 DNA sequence: TGTGCCAGCAGTCGGACAGGAATCTCCTACGAGCAGTACTTC.

This clonotype was seen many times. The chain uses TRBV3-1 and TRBJ2-1; D gene ambiguous. The CDR3 spans 14 residues. From germline, CDR1 is LGHDT and CDR2 YNNKEL (reference sequence). V was cut by 1 base and J by 3 bases, with 7 bases left in between. The CDR3 loop reads CASSQVTVYNEQFF. The DNA of the CDR3 is TGTGCCAGCAGCCAAGTAACAGTCTACAATGAGCAGTTCTTC.

This clonotype was seen only a few times. The rearrangement links TRBV14 to TRBJ1-2, with D perhaps TRBD1 (5 bases). The CDR3 sequence is 15 residues long. Trimming pared 1 base from V and 4 bases from J, leaving 13 bases between. CDR1 and CDR2 (germline): SGHDN, FVKESK. The CDR3 region has the DNA TGTGCCAGCAGCCAAGGACTGGAGGGGAGCTATGGCTACACCTTC. Its translation is CASSQGLEGSYGYTF. Complete variable domain (other parts from reference TRBV14 and TRBJ1-2): EAGVTQFPSHSVIEKGQTVTLRCDPISGHDNLYWYRRVMGKEIKFLLHFVKESKQDESGMPNNRFLAERTGGTYSTLKVQPAELEDSGVYFCASSQGLEGSYGYTFGSGTRLTVV.

This clonotype occurred a few times. An end of the junction does not agree with germline; a read error may underlie this. This rearrangement joins TRBV9 to TRBJ1-1, with 8 bases matching TRBD1. Germline values: CDR1 SGDLS, CDR2 YYNGEE. This CDR3 contains 13 residues. The CDR3 coding sequence is TGTACCAGCAGCGTACAGGGGGACACTGAAGCTTTCTTT. Amino acid sequence: CTSSVQGDTEAFF.